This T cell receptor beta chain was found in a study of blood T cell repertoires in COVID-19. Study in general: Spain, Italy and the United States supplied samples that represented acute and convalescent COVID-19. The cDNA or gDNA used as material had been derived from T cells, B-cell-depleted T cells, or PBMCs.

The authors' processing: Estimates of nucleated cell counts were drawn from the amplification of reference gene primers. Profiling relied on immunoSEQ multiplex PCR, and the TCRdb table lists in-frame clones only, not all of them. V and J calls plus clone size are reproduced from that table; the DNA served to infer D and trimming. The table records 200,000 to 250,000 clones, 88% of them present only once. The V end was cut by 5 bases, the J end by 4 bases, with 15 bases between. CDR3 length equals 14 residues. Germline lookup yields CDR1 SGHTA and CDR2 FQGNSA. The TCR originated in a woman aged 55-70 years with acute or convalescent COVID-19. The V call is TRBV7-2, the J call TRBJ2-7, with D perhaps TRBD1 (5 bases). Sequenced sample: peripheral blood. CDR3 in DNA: TGTGCCAGCAGCCCCCCACAGGTCAGGTACGAGCAGTACTTC. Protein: CASSPPQVRYEQYF.